This paragraph covers one T cell receptor (beta chain) sequence. This entry comes from a study of blood T cell repertoires in COVID-19. Background on the study: Spain, Italy and the United States supplied samples that represented acute and convalescent COVID-19. Sources were T cells, B-cell-depleted T cells, or PBMCs; the material itself was cDNA or gDNA.

In the authors' methods: Using reference gene primer amplification, nucleated cell counts were estimated. This table comes from immunoSEQ multiplex PCR, and its TCRdb copy is limited to in-frame clones, with some not included. D and trimming come from the DNA, and the V and J calls and clone size come from that table. The sample has under 250,000 clones, around four fifths seen once; the top ten hold 5.1%. The CDR3 has 15 residues. Germline V gene lookup returns CDR1 SNHLY and CDR2 FYNNEI. The J segment lost 8 bases and the V segment lost 7 bases, leaving 8 bases of the junction unmatched. The V gene is TRBV2, the J gene TRBJ2-3; 14 bases are shared with TRBD2. This clonotype was sampled from a woman aged 60-75 years who had recovered from COVID-19. Sequenced input: peripheral blood. CDR3 in amino acids: CASTRTSGGLVTQYF. CDR3 DNA sequence: TGTGCCAGCACGAGGACTAGCGGGGGGCTGGTTACGCAGTATTTT.